This T cell receptor beta chain was recovered during a study of breast tumors, draining lymph nodes, adjacent tissues. Overall study results and limits: The lymph node origin of tumor T cells was framed as consistent with a hypothesis, not demonstrated. Luminal-like breast cancer showed significantly higher tumor–nontumor repertoire similarity than basal-like. Compared with lymph nodes, tumors were less diverse; compared with nontumor tissue, more.

The V gene end was trimmed by 1 base and the J gene end by 8 bases; junction bases not matched to a gene: 5. Germline CDR1 and CDR2: KGHDR and SFDVKD. The CDR3 extends over 14 amino acids. Samples came from axillary lymph nodes draining the breast cancer. One entry per CDR3 protein, called by TCRdb with MiXCR from the multiplex PCR reads. The sample lists approximately 190,000 distinct CDR3 sequences, 25% to 40% occurring once. Turning to this clonotype: The target antigen is unknown.

The sequencing input was axillary lymph node tissue. This sequence originates from a female donor with breast cancer. Some clones in this sample may be carry-over from other donors' samples. The chain employs TRBV24-1 and TRBJ2-3; 7 nucleotides align to TRBD2. CDR3 sequence: CATSDLAGLGTQYF. The CDR3 coding sequence is TGTGCCACCAGTGATTTAGCGGGGTTGGGTACGCAGTATTTT.